These T cell receptor beta chains were read from a single sample in a study of beta chain features in type 1 diabetes. The protocol was immunoSEQ multiplex PCR, while the TCRdb copy is restricted to in-frame clones and leaves out a portion. The sample holds 200,000 to 250,000 clones, approximately 16% seen once. The source material was naive CD4+ T cells from blood. The receptors originated from a man aged 25-45 years with type 1 diabetes. The CDR3 runs from the conserved cysteine through the conserved F or W. The order of the fields is D gene, J gene, clone size, V gene, CDR3 protein, CDR3 DNA. A D gene is named only where the DNA matches it firmly. Clone size, where shown, is once, few, many, or a class for clones that have expanded.

D gene: NA
J gene: TRBJ1-4
clone size: NA
V gene: TRBV5-6
CDR3 protein: CASSSQGYEKLFF
CDR3 DNA: TGTGCCAGCAGCTCCCAGGGTTATGAAAAACTGTTTTTT

D gene: NA
J gene: TRBJ2-7
clone size: NA
V gene: TRBV4-3
CDR3 protein: CASSQETGGEQYF
CDR3 DNA: TGCGCCAGCAGCCAAGAAACAGGTGGCGAGCAGTACTTC

D gene: TRBD1
J gene: TRBJ2-7
clone size: NA
V gene: TRBV10-3
CDR3 protein: CASGTGEAYEQYF
CDR3 DNA: TGTGCCAGCGGGACAGGGGAGGCCTACGAGCAGTACTTC

D gene: NA
J gene: TRBJ1-2
clone size: few
V gene: TRBV29-1
CDR3 protein: CSVIPTGKGYTF
CDR3 DNA: TGCAGCGTCATACCGACCGGGAAGGGCTACACCTTC

D gene: NA
J gene: TRBJ2-2
clone size: NA
V gene: TRBV5-1
CDR3 protein: CASSLDRVNEAGELFF
CDR3 DNA: TGCGCCAGCAGCTTGGACAGGGTGAATGAGGCCGGGGAGCTGTTTTTT

D gene: NA
J gene: TRBJ1-3
clone size: NA
V gene: TRBV29-1
CDR3 protein: CSVEGPRQRNTIYF
CDR3 DNA: TGCAGCGTTGAAGGCCCGAGGCAACGAAACACCATATATTTT

D gene: TRBD1
J gene: TRBJ1-5
clone size: few
V gene: TRBV30
CDR3 protein: CAWRTGNNQPQHF
CDR3 DNA: TGTGCCTGGAGGACAGGGAACAATCAGCCCCAGCATTTT

D gene: TRBD2
J gene: TRBJ2-3
clone size: NA
V gene: TRBV15
CDR3 protein: CATSKLAGDSPTDTQYF
CDR3 DNA: TGTGCCACCAGCAAACTAGCGGGAGACAGCCCCACAGATACGCAGTATTTT

D gene: TRBD2
J gene: TRBJ2-3
clone size: NA
V gene: TRBV6-1
CDR3 protein: CASSGGLGADTQYF
CDR3 DNA: TGTGCCAGCAGTGGGGGACTAGGAGCAGATACGCAGTATTTT

D gene: NA
J gene: TRBJ2-2
clone size: few
V gene: TRBV7-9
CDR3 protein: CASSFQGSTGELFF
CDR3 DNA: TGTGCCAGCAGCTTCCAGGGTAGCACCGGGGAGCTGTTTTTT

D gene: NA
J gene: TRBJ2-3
clone size: few
V gene: TRBV7-2
CDR3 protein: CASSLDPASTDTQYF
CDR3 DNA: TGTGCCAGCAGCTTAGACCCTGCTAGCACAGATACGCAGTATTTT

D gene: TRBD1
J gene: TRBJ2-7
clone size: few
V gene: TRBV5-1
CDR3 protein: CASSWDRISYEQYF
CDR3 DNA: TGCGCCAGCAGCTGGGACAGGATCTCTTACGAGCAGTACTTC

D gene: NA
J gene: TRBJ2-6
clone size: few
V gene: TRBV9
CDR3 protein: CASSPRTENPSGANVLTF
CDR3 DNA: TGTGCCAGCAGCCCGAGGACGGAAAACCCATCTGGGGCCAACGTCCTGACTTTC

D gene: NA
J gene: TRBJ2-5
clone size: NA
V gene: TRBV21-1
CDR3 protein: CASSKKSTSGDSYQETQYF
CDR3 DNA: TGTGCCAGCAGCAAAAAGAGTACTAGCGGGGATTCCTACCAAGAGACCCAGTACTTC

D gene: NA
J gene: TRBJ2-3
clone size: NA
V gene: TRBV5-1
CDR3 protein: CASSLPLGSTDTQYF
CDR3 DNA: TGCGCCAGCAGCTTGCCCCTGGGTAGCACAGATACGCAGTATTTT

D gene: NA
J gene: TRBJ1-1
clone size: NA
V gene: TRBV7-9
CDR3 protein: CASSLGTLIDTEAFF
CDR3 DNA: TGTGCCAGCAGCTTGGGTACGCTGATTGACACTGAAGCTTTCTTT

D gene: NA
J gene: TRBJ2-3
clone size: few
V gene: TRBV29-1
CDR3 protein: CSVVAGNTDTQYF
CDR3 DNA: TGCAGCGTTGTAGCAGGGAACACAGATACGCAGTATTTT

D gene: TRBD1
J gene: TRBJ1-4
clone size: NA
V gene: TRBV29-1
CDR3 protein: CSVAGGVGEKLFF
CDR3 DNA: TGCAGCGTAGCAGGGGGCGTCGGTGAAAAACTGTTTTTT

D gene: TRBD2
J gene: TRBJ2-1
clone size: NA
V gene: TRBV5-1
CDR3 protein: CASRWTSGDNEQFF
CDR3 DNA: TGCGCCAGCAGATGGACTAGCGGGGACAATGAGCAGTTCTTC

D gene: TRBD1
J gene: TRBJ2-5
clone size: few
V gene: TRBV2
CDR3 protein: CASSDRGTGEETQYF
CDR3 DNA: TGTGCCAGCAGTGACAGAGGGACAGGGGAAGAGACCCAGTACTTC

D gene: TRBD1
J gene: TRBJ2-7
clone size: few
V gene: TRBV29-1
CDR3 protein: CSVPNPTGGAYEQYF
CDR3 DNA: TGCAGCGTCCCGAACCCTACAGGGGGAGCCTACGAGCAGTACTTC

D gene: NA
J gene: TRBJ2-2
clone size: few
V gene: TRBV29-1
CDR3 protein: CSSPAADTGELFF
CDR3 DNA: TGCAGTTCCCCCGCTGCGGACACCGGGGAGCTGTTTTTT

D gene: NA
J gene: TRBJ2-5
clone size: few
V gene: TRBV19
CDR3 protein: CASSIDLVGQETQYF
CDR3 DNA: TGTGCCAGTAGTATAGATCTTGTGGGCCAAGAGACCCAGTACTTC

D gene: TRBD1
J gene: TRBJ1-5
clone size: NA
V gene: TRBV30
CDR3 protein: CAWSVGSGGNQPQHF
CDR3 DNA: TGTGCCTGGAGTGTAGGATCAGGGGGCAACCAGCCCCAGCATTTT

D gene: TRBD1
J gene: TRBJ2-7
clone size: few
V gene: TRBV9
CDR3 protein: CASSLTGSSYEQYF
CDR3 DNA: TGTGCCAGCAGCCTGACAGGGAGCTCCTACGAGCAGTACTTC

D gene: TRBD2
J gene: TRBJ2-7
clone size: NA
V gene: TRBV7-8
CDR3 protein: CASGATSGENYEQYF
CDR3 DNA: TGTGCCAGCGGGGCGACTAGCGGGGAGAACTACGAGCAGTACTTC

D gene: NA
J gene: TRBJ2-5
clone size: few
V gene: TRBV30
CDR3 protein: CAWSEGGETQYF
CDR3 DNA: TGTGCCTGGAGTGAAGGGGGAGAGACCCAGTACTTC

D gene: TRBD1
J gene: TRBJ2-2
clone size: few
V gene: TRBV9
CDR3 protein: CASSVRGTGNTGELFF
CDR3 DNA: TGTGCCAGCAGCGTACGCGGGACAGGGAACACCGGGGAGCTGTTTTTT

D gene: TRBD1
J gene: TRBJ1-5
clone size: NA
V gene: TRBV19
CDR3 protein: CASSDRAQPQHF
CDR3 DNA: TGTGCCAGTAGCGACAGGGCTCAGCCCCAGCATTTT

D gene: NA
J gene: TRBJ2-2
clone size: few
V gene: TRBV7-9
CDR3 protein: CASSLLLSDRELFF
CDR3 DNA: TGTGCCAGCAGCTTATTATTATCGGATCGAGAGCTGTTTTTT

D gene: NA
J gene: TRBJ2-3
clone size: NA
V gene: TRBV4-1
CDR3 protein: CASSQDLGNGDTQYF
CDR3 DNA: TGCGCCAGCAGCCAAGATCTCGGGAATGGAGATACGCAGTATTTT

D gene: NA
J gene: TRBJ2-5
clone size: NA
V gene: TRBV7-9
CDR3 protein: CASSWIQGLQETQYF
CDR3 DNA: TGTGCCAGCAGCTGGATACAGGGCCTCCAAGAGACCCAGTACTTC

D gene: TRBD2
J gene: TRBJ2-3
clone size: few
V gene: TRBV7-3
CDR3 protein: CASREREPTDTQYF
CDR3 DNA: TGTGCCAGCAGGGAGCGGGAACCAACAGATACGCAGTATTTT

D gene: TRBD1
J gene: TRBJ1-2
clone size: NA
V gene: TRBV18
CDR3 protein: CASSPPSGQDYGYTF
CDR3 DNA: TGTGCCAGCTCACCACCATCGGGACAGGACTATGGCTACACCTTC

D gene: NA
J gene: TRBJ2-5
clone size: few
V gene: TRBV30
CDR3 protein: CAWSVPGHQETQYF
CDR3 DNA: TGTGCCTGGAGTGTACCTGGACATCAAGAGACCCAGTACTTC

D gene: NA
J gene: TRBJ2-7
clone size: few
V gene: TRBV30
CDR3 protein: CAWRGQQGPYEQYF
CDR3 DNA: TGTGCCTGGAGGGGGCAGCAGGGACCCTACGAGCAGTACTTC

D gene: NA
J gene: TRBJ2-2
clone size: NA
V gene: TRBV14
CDR3 protein: CASSSTATGELFF
CDR3 DNA: TGTGCCAGCAGCTCGACCGCGACCGGGGAGCTGTTTTTT

D gene: NA
J gene: TRBJ1-1
clone size: NA
V gene: TRBV7-2
CDR3 protein: CASSFTRGTEAFF
CDR3 DNA: TGTGCCAGCAGCTTCACTCGGGGCACTGAAGCTTTCTTT

D gene: TRBD1
J gene: TRBJ2-3
clone size: few
V gene: TRBV29-1
CDR3 protein: CSVGQGSTDTQYF
CDR3 DNA: TGCAGCGTTGGACAGGGGAGCACAGATACGCAGTATTTT

D gene: NA
J gene: TRBJ1-2
clone size: few
V gene: TRBV11-1
CDR3 protein: CASSPDTSNYGYTF
CDR3 DNA: TGTGCCAGCAGCCCCGACACCTCTAACTATGGCTACACCTTC

D gene: NA
J gene: TRBJ2-4
clone size: NA
V gene: TRBV11-2
CDR3 protein: CASSLLTGQGAKNIQYF
CDR3 DNA: TGTGCCAGCAGCTTGTTGACTGGGCAGGGTGCCAAAAACATTCAGTACTTC

D gene: TRBD1
J gene: TRBJ2-7
clone size: NA
V gene: TRBV5-1
CDR3 protein: CASSLGTGVNEQYF
CDR3 DNA: TGCGCCAGCAGCTTGGGGACAGGAGTCAACGAGCAGTACTTC

D gene: NA
J gene: TRBJ2-4
clone size: NA
V gene: TRBV29-1
CDR3 protein: CSVEDWGGLAKNIQYF
CDR3 DNA: TGCAGCGTTGAAGATTGGGGCGGCCTAGCCAAAAACATTCAGTACTTC

D gene: NA
J gene: TRBJ1-3
clone size: few
V gene: TRBV29-1
CDR3 protein: CSVERLGGNTIYF
CDR3 DNA: TGCAGCGTTGAACGTTTAGGGGGAAACACCATATATTTT

D gene: NA
J gene: TRBJ2-1
clone size: few
V gene: TRBV2
CDR3 protein: CASRWAHEQFF
CDR3 DNA: TGTGCCAGCAGGTGGGCGCATGAGCAGTTCTTC

D gene: TRBD1
J gene: TRBJ1-4
clone size: NA
V gene: TRBV15
CDR3 protein: CATSRIRDRDGEKLFF
CDR3 DNA: TGTGCCACCAGCCGTATCCGGGACAGGGATGGTGAAAAACTGTTTTTT

D gene: TRBD2
J gene: TRBJ2-1
clone size: few
V gene: TRBV14
CDR3 protein: CASSQVTGREFF
CDR3 DNA: TGTGCCAGCAGCCAAGTTACGGGGAGGGAGTTCTTC

D gene: TRBD1
J gene: TRBJ2-1
clone size: NA
V gene: TRBV25-1
CDR3 protein: CASSERQGARNEQFF
CDR3 DNA: TGTGCCAGCAGTGAAAGACAGGGGGCACGAAATGAGCAGTTCTTC

D gene: TRBD1
J gene: TRBJ2-6
clone size: NA
V gene: TRBV2
CDR3 protein: CASSKGQELSGANVLTF
CDR3 DNA: TGTGCCAGCAGTAAAGGACAGGAACTCTCTGGGGCCAACGTCCTGACTTTC

D gene: NA
J gene: TRBJ2-3
clone size: NA
V gene: TRBV18
CDR3 protein: CASSPQGGTDTQYF
CDR3 DNA: TGTGCCAGCTCACCACAGGGGGGCACAGATACGCAGTATTTT

D gene: NA
J gene: TRBJ2-7
clone size: few
V gene: TRBV27
CDR3 protein: CASSFYGDYEQYF
CDR3 DNA: TGTGCCAGCAGTTTTTACGGAGACTACGAGCAGTACTTC

D gene: NA
J gene: TRBJ2-1
clone size: few
V gene: TRBV5-1
CDR3 protein: CASSLGTKAGQFF
CDR3 DNA: TGCGCCAGCAGCTTGGGTACGAAAGCAGGGCAGTTCTTC